This T cell receptor (beta chain) was recovered during a study of neurological immune-mediated disorders. Each CDR3 protein is one row after TCRdb ran MiXCR on the 5' RACE reads. The sample lists roughly 62,000 distinct CDR3 sequences; 4.5% to 5.5% were seen once. This clonotype was picked up many times. CDR1 and CDR2 from the germline V gene are DFQATT and SNEGSKA (reference sequence). The CDR3 sequence is 13 residues long. The V and J ends lost 0 bases and 2 bases respectively, with 6 bases between them. J is TRBJ2-3 and V is TRBV20-1; no definite D call. Specimen: PBMCs. This receptor was identified in a woman in her 50s with multiple sclerosis. The CDR3 sequence: CSARDPSTDTQYF. In DNA, the CDR3 is TGCAGTGCTAGAGATCCGTCCACAGATACGCAGTATTTT.